These T cell receptor beta chains were read from a single sample in a study of beta chain features in type 1 diabetes. Repertoires were generated with immunoSEQ multiplex PCR, while TCRdb's copy carries only in-frame clones and drops some. The top ten clones hold around 1.8% of a sample with roughly 38,000 clones, around 63% of them seen once. Sequenced sample: Tregs from blood. These TCRs come from a man in his thirties or forties with type 1 diabetes. Some clones in this sample may be carry-over from other donors' samples. CDR3s include the opening cysteine and the closing phenylalanine or tryptophan. Fields, in order: clone size, CDR3 length, D gene, V gene, J gene, CDR3 protein, CDR3 DNA. The D gene is left open where the match is weak. The listing skips clone size in some rows; elsewhere it reads once, few, many or a size class.

>.|20|TRBD1|TRBV4-2|TRBJ2-5
CASSQGNRGLGRVRQETQYF
TGTGCCAGCAGCCAAGGAAACAGGGGGCTAGGACGAGTCCGCCAAGAGACCCAGTACTTC
>.|14|.|TRBV2|TRBJ1-1
CASSSGTVNTEAFF
TGTGCCAGCAGTAGCGGGACTGTGAACACTGAAGCTTTCTTT
>.|15|TRBD2|TRBV5-1|TRBJ2-1
CASSLMGGGYNEQFF
TGCGCCAGCAGCTTGATGGGCGGGGGGTACAATGAGCAGTTCTTC
>.|16|.|TRBV11-2|TRBJ2-6
CASSLGTGAGANVLTF
TGTGCCAGCAGCTTAGGGACGGGGGCTGGGGCCAACGTCCTGACTTTC
>.|12|.|TRBV5-1|TRBJ1-1
CASSLLSGEAFF
TGCGCCAGCAGCTTGCTTTCGGGAGAAGCTTTCTTT
>.|13|TRBD1|TRBV6-1|TRBJ1-4
CASRPGQGEKLFF
TGTGCCAGCAGGCCGGGACAGGGGGAAAAACTGTTTTTT
>.|13|TRBD1|TRBV10-1|TRBJ2-7
CASSAGTGSEQYF
TGCGCCAGCAGTGCCGGGACAGGGAGCGAGCAGTACTTC
>.|13|.|TRBV19|TRBJ1-5
CASSSQNNQPQHF
TGTGCCAGTAGTAGTCAGAACAATCAGCCCCAGCATTTT
>.|13|.|TRBV7-2|TRBJ2-7
CASSSNRVDEQYF
TGTGCCAGCAGCTCAAACAGGGTCGACGAGCAGTACTTC
>few|15|TRBD1|TRBV5-6|TRBJ1-4
CASSAPGTGDEKLFF
TGTGCCAGCAGCGCCCCGGGGACAGGGGATGAAAAACTGTTTTTT
>once|13|TRBD1|TRBV19|TRBJ2-4
CASSAQGAYIQYF
TGTGCCAGTAGTGCACAGGGGGCATACATTCAGTACTTC
>.|14|TRBD2|TRBV28|TRBJ2-5
CASSRLAVQETQYF
TGTGCCAGCAGCCGACTAGCGGTTCAAGAGACCCAGTACTTC
>.|17|TRBD1|TRBV9|TRBJ1-2
CASSPRDREPANYGYTF
TGTGCCAGCAGCCCCCGGGACAGGGAACCAGCTAACTATGGCTACACCTTC
>.|12|.|TRBV2|TRBJ1-2
CASGQHLYGYTF
TGTGCCAGCGGACAGCACCTCTATGGCTACACCTTC
>.|13|TRBD1|TRBV6-5|TRBJ1-3
CATADRVGNTIYF
TGTGCCACCGCGGACAGGGTTGGAAACACCATATATTTT
>.|15|TRBD1|TRBV5-1|TRBJ2-7
CASSLYAGTGNEQYF
TGCGCCAGCAGCTTGTACGCCGGGACAGGAAACGAGCAGTACTTC
>.|15|.|TRBV5-1|TRBJ1-2
CASSPSGTRRYGYTF
TGCGCCAGCAGCCCTTCCGGGACAAGGCGCTATGGCTACACCTTC
>few|13|.|TRBV7-9|TRBJ1-1
CASSLAQGTEAFF
TGTGCCAGCAGCTTAGCGCAGGGAACGGAAGCTTTCTTT
>once|18|TRBD2|TRBV14|TRBJ2-5
CASSQATPELAGQETQYF
TGTGCCAGCAGCCAAGCCACCCCCGAACTAGCGGGGCAGGAGACCCAGTACTTC
>.|17|TRBD1|TRBV19|TRBJ1-1
CASSIDRGAPMNTEAFF
TGTGCCAGTAGTATTGACAGGGGGGCGCCCATGAACACTGAAGCTTTCTTT
>.|13|TRBD2|TRBV27|TRBJ2-5
CASSLGRGGTQYF
TGTGCCAGCAGTTTGGGGCGGGGGGGCACCCAGTACTTC
>.|13|.|TRBV2|TRBJ2-5
CASSKGLQETQYF
TGTGCCAGCTCGAAGGGGCTTCAAGAGACCCAGTACTTC
>.|15|TRBD1|TRBV7-8|TRBJ1-1
CASSLYRGLSTEAFF
TGTGCCAGCAGCTTGTACAGGGGGCTGAGCACTGAAGCTTTCTTT
>once|15|TRBD1|TRBV7-9|TRBJ1-4
CASSPRTGGREKLFF
TGTGCCAGCAGCCCTCGGACAGGGGGCAGGGAAAAACTGTTTTTT
>.|12|TRBD2|TRBV7-9|TRBJ2-3
CASSPSGGPQYF
TGTGCCAGCAGCCCTAGCGGGGGTCCCCAGTATTTT
>.|13|TRBD1|TRBV29-1|TRBJ2-5
CSVDTGVRETQYF
TGCAGCGTGGATACAGGGGTCCGGGAGACCCAGTACTTC
>.|16|TRBD1|TRBV5-1|TRBJ1-2
CASSLGTEIYNYGYTF
TGCGCCAGCAGCCTCGGGACAGAAATTTATAACTATGGCTACACCTTC
>.|15|.|TRBV30|TRBJ1-4
CAWSPGLATNEKLFF
TGTGCCTGGAGTCCGGGACTTGCAACTAATGAAAAACTGTTTTTT
>.|16|TRBD1|TRBV27|TRBJ1-4
CASTRRLTGMSEKLFF
TGTGCCAGCACCCGTCGACTGACAGGGATGAGCGAAAAACTGTTTTTT
>.|12|.|TRBV18|TRBJ2-3
CASSPDSLAQYF
TGTGCCAGCTCACCCGACAGTCTCGCGCAGTATTTT
>.|16|.|TRBV29-1|TRBJ2-3
CSVQVSSRRIPDTQYF
TGCAGCGTTCAGGTATCTAGCCGGAGGATCCCAGATACGCAGTATTTT
>.|15|.|TRBV6-6|TRBJ2-2
CASSHPAGWTGELFF
TGTGCCAGCAGCCACCCGGCGGGGTGGACCGGGGAGCTGTTTTTT
>few|17|.|TRBV7-9|TRBJ1-6
CASSLAVGTTVWGPLHF
TGTGCCAGCAGCTTAGCTGTTGGGACAACGGTATGGGGGCCCCTCCACTTT
>.|14|.|TRBV5-1|TRBJ1-3
CASSLGSTGNTIYF
TGCGCCAGCAGCTTGGGGTCTACTGGAAACACCATATATTTT
>.|13|.|TRBV5-1|TRBJ1-2
CASSRGSNYGYTF
TGCGCCAGCAGCCGCGGGAGTAACTATGGCTACACCTTC
>.|15|.|TRBV7-2|TRBJ2-1
CASSLAGGRYNEQFF
TGTGCCAGCAGCTTAGCCGGGGGGCGCTACAATGAGCAGTTCTTC
>few|14|.|TRBV7-3|TRBJ2-1
CASSSPGGAREQFF
TGTGCCAGCAGCTCCCCTGGGGGGGCGCGTGAGCAGTTCTTC
>.|18|TRBD1|TRBV7-9|TRBJ2-4
CASSPPVEGQLAKNIQYF
TGTGCCAGCAGCCCCCCCGTTGAGGGACAGCTAGCCAAAAACATTCAGTACTTC
>.|13|.|TRBV28|TRBJ2-1
CASSFEIHNEQFF
TGTGCCAGCAGTTTCGAGATCCACAATGAGCAGTTCTTC
>.|13|.|TRBV7-9|TRBJ2-3
CASTQASTDTQYF
TGTGCCAGCACCCAGGCTAGCACAGATACGCAGTATTTT
>.|15|.|TRBV4-2|TRBJ1-1
CASSQVGGMNTEAFF
TGTGCCAGCAGCCAAGTGGGAGGCATGAACACTGAAGCTTTCTTT
>.|16|TRBD2|TRBV9|TRBJ2-2
CASSVKLAGDTGELFF
TGTGCCAGCAGCGTAAAACTAGCGGGGGACACCGGGGAGCTGTTTTTT
>.|15|.|TRBV6-5|TRBJ2-4
CASSKTGFSKNIQYF
TGTGCCAGCAGCAAAACAGGGTTTTCCAAAAACATTCAGTACTTC
>.|15|.|TRBV2|TRBJ2-1
CALQGRRDRWNEQFF
TGTGCCCTACAGGGCCGACGGGATCGATGGAATGAGCAGTTCTTC
>.|15|TRBD2|TRBV18|TRBJ2-5
CASSPLAGGQETQYF
TGTGCCAGCTCACCCCTAGCGGGGGGCCAAGAGACCCAGTACTTC
>few|13|.|TRBV6-6|TRBJ1-2
CASSSDTYYGYTF
TGTGCCAGCAGTTCGGACACCTACTATGGCTACACCTTC